These 23 T cell receptor beta chains were sequenced from one sample in a study of blood T cell repertoires in COVID-19. Sequencing was performed with immunoSEQ multiplex PCR; in TCRdb, only in-frame clones are kept and a portion is missing. Of about 270,000 clones detected, about 88% appear once; the ten largest clones hold around 3%. The sequenced material came from PBMCs or T cells enriched from blood (not recorded which). The receptors here all came from a woman aged 45-60 years who had recovered from COVID-19.

The genes are TRBV10-3 and TRBJ2-2; D call uncertain. Trimming removed 2 bases from V and 7 bases from J, with 8 bases in between. This CDR3 comprises 13 residues. Per the germline V gene, CDR1 is ENHRY and CDR2 is SYGVKD. The DNA for the CDR3 is TGTGCCATCAGTGAGAAATCGGGCGGGGAGCTGTTTTTT. This sequence encodes CAISEKSGGELFF.

This chain joins TRBV30 and TRBJ2-1, with D tentatively TRBD2 (6 bases). Germline values: CDR1 GTSNPN, CDR2 SVGIG (reference sequence). The CDR3 contains 14 residues. V was pared by 0 bases and J by 8 bases, with 14 bases between. The CDR3 is CAWSVSLGSDEQFF. CDR3 sequence (DNA): TGTGCCTGGAGTGTGTCGCTCGGGAGCGATGAGCAGTTCTTC.

This chain joins TRBV5-1 and TRBJ1-1; the match to TRBD1 covers 7 bases. Germline CDR1 reads SGHRS; CDR2 reads YFSETQ. The ends lost 0 bases at V and 0 bases at J; junction bases unmatched: 5. The CDR3 extends over 16 amino acids. The CDR3 DNA sequence: TGCGCCAGCAGCTTGGGCAACAGGGGAGTGAACACTGAAGCTTTCTTT. Translation: CASSLGNRGVNTEAFF.

This chain links TRBV7-2 with TRBJ2-5, with D possibly matching TRBD2 (5 bases). V gave up 7 bases and J gave up 9 bases, with 21 bases separating them. The germline CDR1 and CDR2 sequences are SGHTA and FQGNSA. The CDR3 extends over 14 amino acids. CDR3 residues: CASNPNPRNGAQYF. The CDR3 coding sequence is TGTGCCAGCAATCCCAATCCGCGGAACGGGGCCCAGTACTTC. Based on the CDR3 plus reference TRBV7-2 and TRBJ2-5, the full variable domain is GAGVSQSPSNKVTEKGKDVELRCDPISGHTALYWYRQSLGQGLEFLIYFQGNSAPDKSGLPSDRFSAERTGGSVSTLTIQRTQQEDSAVYLCASNPNPRNGAQYFGPGTRLLVL.

The gene calls are TRBV5-1 and TRBJ1-3; no definite D call. Germline CDR1 is SGHRS and CDR2 is YFSETQ. The CDR3 consists of 15 residues. V was pared by 4 bases and J by 0 bases, with 11 bases between. CDR3 protein: CASSTSHASGNTIYF. As DNA, the CDR3 is TGCGCCAGCAGCACATCCCATGCCTCTGGAAACACCATATATTTT.

V and J are TRBV18 and TRBJ2-1, with 8 nucleotides matching TRBD2. The CDR3 is 17 amino acids. V trimming: 2 bases; J trimming: 2 bases; junction bases outside the gene matches: 8. Germline assignment: CDR1 KGHSH and CDR2 LQKENI. As DNA, the CDR3 is TGTGCCAGCTCACCAGAACCGGGACTAGTAACCTACAATGAGCAGTTCTTC. It is translated as CASSPEPGLVTYNEQFF.

The J gene is TRBJ2-5, the V gene TRBV10-3, with TRBD2 matching over 15 bases. Germline lookup yields CDR1 ENHRY and CDR2 SYGVKD. The CDR3 covers 18 residues. Trimming cost V 1 base and J 1 base; bases outside gene matches: 4. Written as DNA, the CDR3 is TGTGCCATCAGTGAGTGGAGGACTAGCGGGAGGGGCCAAGAGACCCAGTACTTC. Translation: CAISEWRTSGRGQETQYF.

The genes are TRBV7-2 and TRBJ1-6; D may be TRBD1 (6 bases). V was clipped by 1 base and J by 3 bases, with 10 bases between them. The germline V gene has CDR1 SGHTA and CDR2 FQGNSA. The CDR3 runs to 16 residues. The CDR3 bases are TGTGCCAGCAGCTTAGGGACAGCCAGCTATAATTCACCCCTCCACTTT. Amino acid sequence: CASSLGTASYNSPLHF.

The chain uses TRBV7-8 and TRBJ2-1, with 11 bases that match TRBD2. The junction had 8 bases not matched to a gene; V was cut back by 5 bases and J by 5 bases. This CDR3 region has 16 residues. Germline CDR1 SGHVS, CDR2 FQNEAQ. The CDR3 bases are TGTGCCAGCAGCCGAGAACTAGCGGGAGTTGACAATGAGCAGTTCTTC. Protein sequence: CASSRELAGVDNEQFF.

This clone was recorded only once. This chain links TRBV9 with TRBJ1-5, with D hard to call. Germline V lookup: CDR1 SGDLS, CDR2 YYNGEE. The CDR3 is made up of 14 amino acids. V gave up 4 bases and J gave up 3 bases, with 11 bases separating them. DNA of the CDR3: TGTGCCAGCAGCCGCGACACAGACAATCAGCCCCAGCATTTT. Its translation: CASSRDTDNQPQHF.

This clone was seen a handful of times. This chain connects TRBV7-2 to TRBJ2-7, with a tentative D call TRBD2 (6 bases). Trimming took off 0 bases at V and 10 bases at J, with 13 bases between the two ends. This CDR3 has 13 residues. Germline CDR1 SGHTA, CDR2 FQGNSA. Written as DNA, the CDR3 is TGTGCCAGCAGCTTAGCGACAAGGGACTTCCAGTACTTC. Translated, it gives CASSLATRDFQYF.

The chain uses TRBV19 and TRBJ1-6; 9 nucleotides line up with TRBD1. V lost 9 bases and J lost 7; bases outside the gene matches: 10. The germline V gene has CDR1 LNHDA and CDR2 SQIVND (reference sequence). The CDR3 sequence is 15 residues long. The CDR3 protein is CASQRDRAKNSPLHF. Here the CDR3 DNA reads TGTGCCAGCCAAAGGGACAGGGCGAAGAATTCACCCCTCCACTTT.

The gene calls are TRBV19 and TRBJ1-5; D gene unclear. Germline lookup yields CDR1 LNHDA and CDR2 SQIVND (reference sequence). The germline V and J ends were trimmed by 8 bases and 3 bases, with 17 bases remaining between them. This CDR3 contains 15 residues. CDR3 in amino acids: CASELGSGVNQPQHF. CDR3 coding DNA: TGTGCCAGTGAGTTGGGTTCCGGAGTCAATCAGCCCCAGCATTTT.

The chain joins TRBV19 to TRBJ2-2; 8 bases align to TRBD2. CDR3 length: 17 amino acids. CDR1 and CDR2 (germline): LNHDA, SQIVND (reference sequence). V dropped 0 bases and J dropped 5; count of bases not matched to a gene: 8. The chain's CDR3 is CASSIEVWASGTGELFF. CDR3 in DNA: TGTGCCAGTAGTATAGAAGTTTGGGCTAGCGGGACCGGGGAGCTGTTTTTT.

The rearrangement links TRBV19 to TRBJ2-2; a possible D gene is TRBD2 (6 bases). The CDR3 is 16 amino acids. Germline V gene data show CDR1 as LNHDA and CDR2 as SQIVND (reference sequence). V lost 2 bases, J lost 4 bases, and 14 bases lay in between. For the CDR3, the DNA is TGTGCCAGTAGTATATCCGGGACTTCACTCACCGGGGAGCTGTTTTTT. Amino acids: CASSISGTSLTGELFF.

This sequence joins TRBV6-2 or TRBV6-3 and TRBJ2-3, with TRBD2 matching over 9 bases. CDR1 is MNHEY, CDR2 SVGEGT, per germline. The CDR3 loop spans 14 amino acids. The junction had 3 bases not matched to a gene; V was cut back by 4 bases and J by 4 bases. The DNA of the CDR3 is TGTGCCAGCAGTTCGCGGACTAGCGCAGATACGCAGTATTTT. Its translation: CASSSRTSADTQYF.

The rearrangement links TRBV28 to TRBJ2-7; the D gene is possibly TRBD1 (7 bases). The V gene lost 6 bases and the J gene lost 7 bases, with 10 bases spanning the gap. Germline V lookup: CDR1 MDHEN, CDR2 SYDVKM. This CDR3 spans 11 amino acids. The CDR3 DNA follows: TGTGCCAGCAGGACAGGGAGGGAGCAGTACTTC. Its translation: CASRTGREQYF.

The J gene is TRBJ1-4, the V gene TRBV7-9; 9 bases line up with TRBD1. V gave up 5 bases and J gave up 5 bases; unmatched junction bases: 6. From germline, CDR1 is SEHNR and CDR2 FQNEAQ (reference sequence). CDR3 length: 15 amino acids. In DNA, the CDR3 is TGTGCCAGCAGCAAACAGGGGGCGCGGAATGAAAAACTGTTTTTT. Encoded protein: CASSKQGARNEKLFF.

This sequence joins TRBV15 and TRBJ1-4; a weak D match, TRBD1 (5 bases). Trimming removed 4 bases at V and 6 bases at J, with 21 bases between. The germline gives CDR1 LNHNV, CDR2 YYDKDF (reference sequence). The CDR3 is 17 residues long. The CDR3 DNA is TGTGCCACCAGCAACCACCGGTGGGGCGGAGAAGATGAAAAACTGTTTTTT. Translated: CATSNHRWGGEDEKLFF.

The chain links TRBV10-3 to TRBJ2-1, with D maybe TRBD2 (5 bases). This CDR3 has 12 residues. The V end was cut by 4 bases, the J end by 5 bases, with 6 bases between. Germline loops: CDR1 ENHRY, CDR2 SYGVKD. Here the CDR3 DNA reads TGTGCCATCAGTGCGGGAAACAATGAGCAGTTCTTC. The encoded protein is CAISAGNNEQFF.

The V gene is TRBV5-4, the J gene TRBJ2-3; 9 bases agree with TRBD2. The length of the CDR3 is 15 residues. The trim removed 4 bases at V and 4 bases at J, leaving 7 bases unmatched. CDR1 is SGHNT and CDR2 is YYREEE in the germline V gene (reference sequence). In DNA, the CDR3 is TGTGCCAGCAGCAAGCGAGCGGGAGGCCCAGATACGCAGTATTTT. Its protein product is CASSKRAGGPDTQYF.

J is TRBJ1-2 and V is TRBV18; the D is unclear. The V and J ends lost 5 bases and 8 bases respectively, with 21 bases between them. This CDR3 has 15 residues. Per the germline V gene, CDR1 is KGHSH and CDR2 is LQKENI. Written as DNA, the CDR3 is TGTGCCAGCTCATCAAATCTGGGCCTCGCAGGCGGCTACACCTTC. Translating it yields CASSSNLGLAGGYTF.

The chain carries TRBV5-1 and TRBJ2-1; D ambiguous. The CDR3 is 13 amino acids. Germline-derived CDR1 and CDR2 are SGHRS and YFSETQ. V was shortened by 2 bases and J by 8 bases, with 11 bases between the two germline ends. In DNA form, the CDR3 reads TGCGCCAGCAGCTTCAGACTGCGGCATGAGCAGTTCTTC. Amino acids: CASSFRLRHEQFF.